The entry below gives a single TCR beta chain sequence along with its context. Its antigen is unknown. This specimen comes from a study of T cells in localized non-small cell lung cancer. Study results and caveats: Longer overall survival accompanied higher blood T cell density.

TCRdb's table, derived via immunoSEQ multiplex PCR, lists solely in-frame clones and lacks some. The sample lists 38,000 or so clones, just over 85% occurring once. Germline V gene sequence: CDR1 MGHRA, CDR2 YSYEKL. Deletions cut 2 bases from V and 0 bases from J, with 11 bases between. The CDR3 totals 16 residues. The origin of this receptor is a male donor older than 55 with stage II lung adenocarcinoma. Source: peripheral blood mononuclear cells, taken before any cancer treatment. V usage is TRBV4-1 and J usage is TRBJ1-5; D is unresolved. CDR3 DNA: TGCGCCAGCAGCCAAATCTCCGGACCTAGCAATCAGCCCCAGCATTTT. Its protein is CASSQISGPSNQPQHF.